One sample yielded the 30 T cell receptor beta chains listed below, sequenced in a study of T cells in Graves' hyperthyroidism and ophthalmopathy. From RNA transcripts, TCR beta CDR3 regions were amplified. Initially, a first-round RT-PCR of the TCR CDR3 employed the HTBI primer set. TCRdb re-derived calls from the multiplex PCR reads in MiXCR, one entry per CDR3 protein. This sample has about 500,000 distinct CDR3 sequences, with approximately 16% found just once. What was sequenced was blood. Every receptor here comes from a woman aged 30 to 39 with Graves' ophthalmopathy.

The chain employs TRBV10-3 and TRBJ2-2, with TRBD1 identical over 10 bases. V gave up 4 bases and J gave up 7 bases; unmatched junction bases: 6. The CDR3 extends over 15 amino acids. CDR1 is ENHRY and CDR2 is SYGVKD in the germline V gene. In DNA, the CDR3 is TGTGCCATCAGTGGGGACAGGGGAGAGAGCGGGGAGCTGTTTTTT. It translates to CAISGDRGESGELFF.

The chain couples TRBV6-1 to TRBJ2-5, with D unclear. Germline V gene lookup returns CDR1 MNHNS and CDR2 SASEGT. V lost 5 bases to trimming and J lost 5 bases, with 18 bases between them. CDR3 length: 15 residues. This CDR3 reads CASSLKLAFGETQYF. CDR3 sequence (DNA): TGTGCCAGCAGTCTCAAATTGGCTTTCGGGGAGACCCAGTACTTC.

This clonotype has just a few counts. V usage is TRBV5-4 and J usage is TRBJ2-3; D call uncertain. The CDR3 has 14 residues. Germline assignment: CDR1 SGHNT and CDR2 YYREEE (reference sequence). V was cut by 4 bases and J by 4 bases, with 13 bases left in between. Written as DNA, the CDR3 is TGTGCCAGCAGCCCCCAGAAAGTGGCAGATACGCAGTATTTT. It is translated as CASSPQKVADTQYF.

The rearrangement links TRBV29-1 to TRBJ1-5, with D tentatively TRBD1 (5 bases). Trimming removed 5 bases at V and 3 bases at J, with 11 bases between. The CDR3 length is 13 residues. In germline, CDR1 is SQVTM, CDR2 ANQGSEA. The CDR3 DNA is TGCAGCGTTTCAGAGGGGTACAATCAGCCCCAGCATTTT. This gives the protein CSVSEGYNQPQHF. Complete variable domain (other parts from reference TRBV29-1 and TRBJ1-5): SAVISQKPSRDICQRGTSLTIQCQVDSQVTMMFWYRQQPGQSLTLIATANQGSEATYESGFVIDKFPISRPNLTFSTLTVSNMSPEDSSIYLCSVSEGYNQPQHFGDGTRLSIL.

This clonotype was counted ten times or more. V and J are TRBV11-2 and TRBJ1-2; D not resolved. The V gene lost 5 bases and the J gene lost 4 bases, with 17 bases spanning the gap. This CDR3 is built from 15 residues. Germline loops: CDR1 SGHAT, CDR2 FQNNGV. The CDR3 spells CASSVPGVTFYGYTF. The CDR3 coding sequence is TGTGCCAGCAGCGTACCAGGTGTAACCTTCTATGGCTACACCTTC.

This clonotype was seen many times. This chain links TRBV20-1 with TRBJ2-3, with 8 positions matching TRBD2. The CDR3 is made up of 16 amino acids. The junction had 8 bases not matched to a gene; V was cut back by 2 bases and J by 1 base. Germline V lookup: CDR1 DFQATT, CDR2 SNEGSKA (reference sequence). The CDR3 nucleotides are TGCAGTGCTAGAATCGTTAGCGGGGCGGGCACAGATACGCAGTATTTT. This encodes CSARIVSGAGTDTQYF.

The chain recombines TRBV3-1 with TRBJ2-1, with TRBD2 matching over 10 bases. The CDR3 extends over 16 amino acids. V dropped 4 bases and J dropped 4; count of bases not matched to a gene: 7. Germline CDR1 is LGHDT and CDR2 is YNNKEL (reference sequence). CDR3 in DNA: TGTGCCAGCAGCCCCACTAGCGGGACCGTTTACAATGAGCAGTTCTTC. It translates to CASSPTSGTVYNEQFF.

This clonotype has at least ten counts. The CDR3 sequence: CASSARMTMNTEAFF. The CDR3 region has the DNA TGTGCCAGTAGTGCCCGGATGACCATGAACACTGAAGCTTTCTTT. V usage is TRBV19 and J usage is TRBJ1-1, with D uncertain. V was cut by 5 bases and J by 0 bases, with 13 bases left in between. CDR1 is LNHDA and CDR2 is SQIVND in the germline V gene (reference sequence). The CDR3 contains 15 residues.

This clonotype was picked up many times. This chain uses TRBV4-1 with TRBJ2-5; 10 nucleotides agree with TRBD1. Looked up from germline, CDR1 is MGHRA and CDR2 is YSYEKL. V shed 6 bases, J shed 5 bases, and the junction held 6 bases outside the gene matches. CDR3 length: 14 residues. CDR3 in amino acids: CASSPPDRGETQYF. The CDR3 DNA reads as TGCGCCAGCAGTCCCCCGGACAGGGGGGAGACCCAGTACTTC.

This chain links TRBV6-5 with TRBJ1-1; weak D call: TRBD1 (6 bases). The CDR3 runs 15 residues. Per germline, CDR1 MNHEY and CDR2 SVGAGI. V was cut by 2 bases and J by 4 bases, with 14 bases left in between. Here the CDR3 reads CASSYLLAGATEAFF. CDR3 coding DNA: TGTGCCAGCAGTTACCTTTTGGCAGGGGCCACTGAAGCTTTCTTT.

J is TRBJ1-2 and V is TRBV10-3; D unclear. This CDR3 is built from 13 residues. Germline V lookup: CDR1 ENHRY, CDR2 SYGVKD. Trimming took off 7 bases at V and 7 bases at J, with 16 bases between the two ends. CDR3 sequence: CAITSTRRLGYTF. The CDR3 coding sequence is TGTGCCATCACTTCGACACGGCGACTTGGCTACACCTTC.

There are a few counts of this clonotype. The V call is TRBV12-3 or TRBV12-4, the J call TRBJ2-4; no reliable D call. The CDR3 is made up of 16 amino acids. Trimming pared 5 bases from V and 2 bases from J, leaving 16 bases between. The CDR3 sequence is CASSERRNDPKNIQYF. CDR3 DNA sequence: TGTGCCAGCAGTGAACGCCGAAACGACCCCAAAAACATTCAGTACTTC.

The table lists this clonotype with a few counts. The chain links TRBV20-1 to TRBJ1-1; D remains unclear. The germline gives CDR1 DFQATT, CDR2 SNEGSKA (reference sequence). The germline V and J ends were trimmed by 7 bases and 2 bases, with 14 bases remaining between them. The CDR3 contains 13 residues. This CDR3 reads CSVQNNLNTEAFF. CDR3 sequence (DNA): TGCAGTGTTCAGAACAATCTCAACACTGAAGCTTTCTTT.

Ten or more counts support this clonotype. This chain uses TRBV28 with TRBJ1-1; D is unresolved. Germline CDR1 is MDHEN and CDR2 is SYDVKM. Trimming left V 3 bases short and J 6 bases short, with 11 bases between. The CDR3 extends over 13 amino acids. The CDR3 DNA is TGTGCCAGCAGTTTCGGTGGGATCGCTGAAGCTTTCTTT. The encoded protein is CASSFGGIAEAFF.

At least ten counts were recorded for this clonotype. V and J are TRBV12-3 or TRBV12-4 and TRBJ2-5; 8 positions agree with TRBD2. This CDR3 comprises 15 residues. The V gene end was trimmed by 6 bases and the J gene end by 6 bases; junction bases not matched to a gene: 12. The CDR3 here is CASRQTSGGSKTQYF. The CDR3 DNA is TGTGCCAGCAGGCAAACTAGCGGTGGGTCCAAGACCCAGTACTTC.

The rearrangement joins TRBV2 to TRBJ2-7; TRBD1 aligns across 7 bases. CDR1 and CDR2 (germline): SNHLY, FYNNEI. The CDR3 length is 13 residues. V was pared by 6 bases and J by 5 bases, with 7 bases of the junction left unmatched. The DNA for the CDR3 is TGTGCCAGCAGCGAGACAGGGAATGACGAGCAGTACTTC. Translated: CASSETGNDEQYF.

In its sample, this clonotype was seen many times. The J gene is TRBJ2-7, the V gene TRBV10-1; TRBD2 aligns across 10 bases. This CDR3 spans 15 amino acids. Germline CDR1 is WNHNN and CDR2 is SYGVQD (reference sequence). Trimming removed 2 bases from V and 0 bases from J; junction bases left unmatched: 1. The CDR3 region is CASSEGLAASYEQYF. The CDR3, as DNA: TGCGCCAGCAGTGAGGGACTAGCGGCCTCCTACGAGCAGTACTTC.

This clonotype turned up a few times. The V call is TRBV10-3, the J call TRBJ2-3; 7 nucleotides align to TRBD2. The ends lost 3 bases at V and 0 bases at J; junction bases unmatched: 15. Germline V lookup: CDR1 ENHRY, CDR2 SYGVKD. The CDR3 has 19 amino acids. The CDR3, as DNA: TGTGCCATCAGTGACCCGGTCGGGTGGGAGGGAAAAAGCACAGATACGCAGTATTTT. Translating gives CAISDPVGWEGKSTDTQYF.

This clonotype has a count of ten or more. V gene TRBV11-2 combines with J gene TRBJ1-2; 10 nucleotides line up with TRBD1. Germline V lookup: CDR1 SGHAT, CDR2 FQNNGV. Unmatched junction bases numbered 2, after V lost 4 bases and J lost 3 bases. This CDR3 comprises 14 residues. The CDR3 coding sequence is TGTGCCAGCAGCTCCGGGACAGGGGACTATGGCTACACCTTC. Protein product: CASSSGTGDYGYTF.

This clonotype came up many times. V usage is TRBV13 and J usage is TRBJ2-1; 8 positions match TRBD1. The CDR3 consists of 15 residues. After removal of 6 bases from V and 1 base from J, the junction contained 5 bases not matched to a gene. Per the germline V gene, CDR1 is PRHDT and CDR2 is FYEKMQ (reference sequence). CDR3 sequence: CASRATGGSYNEQFF. DNA of the CDR3: TGTGCCAGCAGAGCTACAGGGGGATCCTACAATGAGCAGTTCTTC.

There are many counts of this clonotype. The V call is TRBV7-2, the J call TRBJ2-3; perhaps TRBD2 as D (5 bases). CDR1 and CDR2 (germline): SGHTA, FQGNSA. V lost 0 bases, J lost 2 bases, and 9 bases lay in between. The CDR3 has 15 amino acids. The CDR3 protein is CASSLAEGLTDTQYF. In DNA form, the CDR3 reads TGTGCCAGCAGCTTAGCCGAAGGACTCACAGATACGCAGTATTTT. Full variable domain (outside the CDR3, taken from reference TRBV7-2 and TRBJ2-3): GAGVSQSPSNKVTEKGKDVELRCDPISGHTALYWYRQSLGQGLEFLIYFQGNSAPDKSGLPSDRFSAERTGGSVSTLTIQRTQQEDSAVYLCASSLAEGLTDTQYFGPGTRLTVL.

J is TRBJ2-7 and V is TRBV9, with D uncertain. Trimming shortened V by 3 bases and J by 2 bases, and 9 bases separated the two germline ends. The CDR3 contains 13 residues. CDR1 is SGDLS and CDR2 is YYNGEE in the germline V gene. This CDR3 reads CASSDGATYEQYF. DNA of the CDR3: TGTGCCAGCAGCGATGGCGCTACCTACGAGCAGTACTTC.

In its sample, this clonotype was seen many times. The rearrangement joins TRBV11-2 to TRBJ2-5, with 8 bases matching TRBD1. The J segment lost 1 base and the V segment lost 5 bases, leaving 3 bases of the junction unmatched. This CDR3 comprises 14 residues. Germline V CDR1 and CDR2: SGHAT, FQNNGV. Here the CDR3 DNA reads TGTGCCAGCAGCGACAGGGGTGGCCAAGAGACCCAGTACTTC. This sequence encodes CASSDRGGQETQYF.

This clonotype showed up just once. The chain has TRBV9 and TRBJ2-1; 11 nucleotides line up with TRBD2. The CDR3 totals 19 residues. Germline loops: CDR1 SGDLS, CDR2 YYNGEE. With V trimmed by 4 bases and J by 7 bases, 19 bases remained unmatched. CDR3 bases: TGTGCCAGCAGCCCCGGGGCCTATCGAACTAGCGGGAGTAGGAATGAGCAGTTCTTC. It specifies CASSPGAYRTSGSRNEQFF.

In the case of this clonotype: At one end, the junction sequence differs from germline, possibly due to a read error. The chain has TRBV5-1 and TRBJ1-2; D uncertain. This CDR3 is 15 amino acids long. From germline, CDR1 is SGHRS and CDR2 YFSETQ. The CDR3 nucleotides are TGTGCCAGCAGTATCGAAGTTGTAGACAACTATGGCTACACCTTC. It translates to CASSIEVVDNYGYTF.

This clonotype occurred many times. The chain links TRBV20-1 to TRBJ2-7, with D maybe TRBD1 (5 bases). The germline V and J ends were trimmed by 1 base and 5 bases, with 15 bases remaining between them. From germline, CDR1 is DFQATT and CDR2 SNEGSKA (reference sequence). The CDR3 has 14 residues. The CDR3 bases are TGCAGTGCTAGAGGTGGGGCCGGAAGGGACGAGCAGTACTTC. It encodes CSARGGAGRDEQYF.

This clonotype was counted ten times or more. The rearrangement uses TRBV7-2 and TRBJ2-5, with 7 bases matching TRBD1. CDR1 is SGHTA, CDR2 FQGNSA, per germline. The CDR3 runs 18 residues. The J segment lost 1 base and the V segment lost 1 base, leaving 12 bases of the junction unmatched. CDR3 residues: CASSLGMRGLASQETQYF. In DNA form, the CDR3 reads TGTGCCAGCAGCTTAGGGATGAGGGGGCTTGCGTCCCAAGAGACCCAGTACTTC.

This chain connects TRBV9 to TRBJ2-1, with 7 bases aligning to TRBD2. CDR3 length: 15 amino acids. The V gene's germline CDR1 is SGDLS and CDR2 YYNGEE. V lost 0 bases to trimming and J lost 6 bases; unmatched junction nucleotides: 6. As DNA, the CDR3 is TGTGCCAGCAGCGTAGAAAGCGGGATCTCCAATGAGCAGTTCTTC. Amino acid sequence: CASSVESGISNEQFF.

This clonotype was recorded at least ten times. The CDR3 sequence: CASTSRFGGTSSYNEQFF. In DNA form, the CDR3 reads TGTGCCAGCACCTCCCGATTTGGGGGAACAAGCTCCTACAATGAGCAGTTCTTC. This sequence joins TRBV6-2 or TRBV6-3 and TRBJ2-1; either TRBD1 or TRBD2 may fit D (5 bases each). The length of the CDR3 is 18 residues. CDR1 and CDR2 (germline): MNHEY, SVGEGT. The V gene lost 7 bases and the J gene lost 0 bases, with 22 bases spanning the gap.

This clonotype showed up just a few times. The chain employs TRBV2 and TRBJ2-7; TRBD1 agrees at 7 bases. The CDR3 runs to 13 residues. With 7 bases clipped from V and 2 bases from J, the junction kept 5 bases outside the gene matches. From germline, CDR1 is SNHLY and CDR2 FYNNEI. The CDR3 coding sequence is TGTGCCAGCAACATCGACAGGGCCTACGAGCAGTACTTC. Its protein product is CASNIDRAYEQYF.